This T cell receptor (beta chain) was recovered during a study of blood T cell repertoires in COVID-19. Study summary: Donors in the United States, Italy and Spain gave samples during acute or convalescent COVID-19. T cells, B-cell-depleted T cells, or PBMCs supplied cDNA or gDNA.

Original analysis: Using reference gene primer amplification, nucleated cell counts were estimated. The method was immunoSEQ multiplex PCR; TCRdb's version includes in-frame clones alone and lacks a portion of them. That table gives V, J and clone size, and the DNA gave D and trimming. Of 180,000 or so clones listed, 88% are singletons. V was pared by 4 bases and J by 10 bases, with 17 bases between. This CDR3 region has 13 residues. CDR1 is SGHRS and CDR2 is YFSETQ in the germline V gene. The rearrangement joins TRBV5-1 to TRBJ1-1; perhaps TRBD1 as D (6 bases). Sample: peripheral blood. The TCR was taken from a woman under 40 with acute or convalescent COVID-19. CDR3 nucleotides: TGCGCCAGCAGCGCACAGACAGGATCCGGAGCTTTCTTT. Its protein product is CASSAQTGSGAFF.